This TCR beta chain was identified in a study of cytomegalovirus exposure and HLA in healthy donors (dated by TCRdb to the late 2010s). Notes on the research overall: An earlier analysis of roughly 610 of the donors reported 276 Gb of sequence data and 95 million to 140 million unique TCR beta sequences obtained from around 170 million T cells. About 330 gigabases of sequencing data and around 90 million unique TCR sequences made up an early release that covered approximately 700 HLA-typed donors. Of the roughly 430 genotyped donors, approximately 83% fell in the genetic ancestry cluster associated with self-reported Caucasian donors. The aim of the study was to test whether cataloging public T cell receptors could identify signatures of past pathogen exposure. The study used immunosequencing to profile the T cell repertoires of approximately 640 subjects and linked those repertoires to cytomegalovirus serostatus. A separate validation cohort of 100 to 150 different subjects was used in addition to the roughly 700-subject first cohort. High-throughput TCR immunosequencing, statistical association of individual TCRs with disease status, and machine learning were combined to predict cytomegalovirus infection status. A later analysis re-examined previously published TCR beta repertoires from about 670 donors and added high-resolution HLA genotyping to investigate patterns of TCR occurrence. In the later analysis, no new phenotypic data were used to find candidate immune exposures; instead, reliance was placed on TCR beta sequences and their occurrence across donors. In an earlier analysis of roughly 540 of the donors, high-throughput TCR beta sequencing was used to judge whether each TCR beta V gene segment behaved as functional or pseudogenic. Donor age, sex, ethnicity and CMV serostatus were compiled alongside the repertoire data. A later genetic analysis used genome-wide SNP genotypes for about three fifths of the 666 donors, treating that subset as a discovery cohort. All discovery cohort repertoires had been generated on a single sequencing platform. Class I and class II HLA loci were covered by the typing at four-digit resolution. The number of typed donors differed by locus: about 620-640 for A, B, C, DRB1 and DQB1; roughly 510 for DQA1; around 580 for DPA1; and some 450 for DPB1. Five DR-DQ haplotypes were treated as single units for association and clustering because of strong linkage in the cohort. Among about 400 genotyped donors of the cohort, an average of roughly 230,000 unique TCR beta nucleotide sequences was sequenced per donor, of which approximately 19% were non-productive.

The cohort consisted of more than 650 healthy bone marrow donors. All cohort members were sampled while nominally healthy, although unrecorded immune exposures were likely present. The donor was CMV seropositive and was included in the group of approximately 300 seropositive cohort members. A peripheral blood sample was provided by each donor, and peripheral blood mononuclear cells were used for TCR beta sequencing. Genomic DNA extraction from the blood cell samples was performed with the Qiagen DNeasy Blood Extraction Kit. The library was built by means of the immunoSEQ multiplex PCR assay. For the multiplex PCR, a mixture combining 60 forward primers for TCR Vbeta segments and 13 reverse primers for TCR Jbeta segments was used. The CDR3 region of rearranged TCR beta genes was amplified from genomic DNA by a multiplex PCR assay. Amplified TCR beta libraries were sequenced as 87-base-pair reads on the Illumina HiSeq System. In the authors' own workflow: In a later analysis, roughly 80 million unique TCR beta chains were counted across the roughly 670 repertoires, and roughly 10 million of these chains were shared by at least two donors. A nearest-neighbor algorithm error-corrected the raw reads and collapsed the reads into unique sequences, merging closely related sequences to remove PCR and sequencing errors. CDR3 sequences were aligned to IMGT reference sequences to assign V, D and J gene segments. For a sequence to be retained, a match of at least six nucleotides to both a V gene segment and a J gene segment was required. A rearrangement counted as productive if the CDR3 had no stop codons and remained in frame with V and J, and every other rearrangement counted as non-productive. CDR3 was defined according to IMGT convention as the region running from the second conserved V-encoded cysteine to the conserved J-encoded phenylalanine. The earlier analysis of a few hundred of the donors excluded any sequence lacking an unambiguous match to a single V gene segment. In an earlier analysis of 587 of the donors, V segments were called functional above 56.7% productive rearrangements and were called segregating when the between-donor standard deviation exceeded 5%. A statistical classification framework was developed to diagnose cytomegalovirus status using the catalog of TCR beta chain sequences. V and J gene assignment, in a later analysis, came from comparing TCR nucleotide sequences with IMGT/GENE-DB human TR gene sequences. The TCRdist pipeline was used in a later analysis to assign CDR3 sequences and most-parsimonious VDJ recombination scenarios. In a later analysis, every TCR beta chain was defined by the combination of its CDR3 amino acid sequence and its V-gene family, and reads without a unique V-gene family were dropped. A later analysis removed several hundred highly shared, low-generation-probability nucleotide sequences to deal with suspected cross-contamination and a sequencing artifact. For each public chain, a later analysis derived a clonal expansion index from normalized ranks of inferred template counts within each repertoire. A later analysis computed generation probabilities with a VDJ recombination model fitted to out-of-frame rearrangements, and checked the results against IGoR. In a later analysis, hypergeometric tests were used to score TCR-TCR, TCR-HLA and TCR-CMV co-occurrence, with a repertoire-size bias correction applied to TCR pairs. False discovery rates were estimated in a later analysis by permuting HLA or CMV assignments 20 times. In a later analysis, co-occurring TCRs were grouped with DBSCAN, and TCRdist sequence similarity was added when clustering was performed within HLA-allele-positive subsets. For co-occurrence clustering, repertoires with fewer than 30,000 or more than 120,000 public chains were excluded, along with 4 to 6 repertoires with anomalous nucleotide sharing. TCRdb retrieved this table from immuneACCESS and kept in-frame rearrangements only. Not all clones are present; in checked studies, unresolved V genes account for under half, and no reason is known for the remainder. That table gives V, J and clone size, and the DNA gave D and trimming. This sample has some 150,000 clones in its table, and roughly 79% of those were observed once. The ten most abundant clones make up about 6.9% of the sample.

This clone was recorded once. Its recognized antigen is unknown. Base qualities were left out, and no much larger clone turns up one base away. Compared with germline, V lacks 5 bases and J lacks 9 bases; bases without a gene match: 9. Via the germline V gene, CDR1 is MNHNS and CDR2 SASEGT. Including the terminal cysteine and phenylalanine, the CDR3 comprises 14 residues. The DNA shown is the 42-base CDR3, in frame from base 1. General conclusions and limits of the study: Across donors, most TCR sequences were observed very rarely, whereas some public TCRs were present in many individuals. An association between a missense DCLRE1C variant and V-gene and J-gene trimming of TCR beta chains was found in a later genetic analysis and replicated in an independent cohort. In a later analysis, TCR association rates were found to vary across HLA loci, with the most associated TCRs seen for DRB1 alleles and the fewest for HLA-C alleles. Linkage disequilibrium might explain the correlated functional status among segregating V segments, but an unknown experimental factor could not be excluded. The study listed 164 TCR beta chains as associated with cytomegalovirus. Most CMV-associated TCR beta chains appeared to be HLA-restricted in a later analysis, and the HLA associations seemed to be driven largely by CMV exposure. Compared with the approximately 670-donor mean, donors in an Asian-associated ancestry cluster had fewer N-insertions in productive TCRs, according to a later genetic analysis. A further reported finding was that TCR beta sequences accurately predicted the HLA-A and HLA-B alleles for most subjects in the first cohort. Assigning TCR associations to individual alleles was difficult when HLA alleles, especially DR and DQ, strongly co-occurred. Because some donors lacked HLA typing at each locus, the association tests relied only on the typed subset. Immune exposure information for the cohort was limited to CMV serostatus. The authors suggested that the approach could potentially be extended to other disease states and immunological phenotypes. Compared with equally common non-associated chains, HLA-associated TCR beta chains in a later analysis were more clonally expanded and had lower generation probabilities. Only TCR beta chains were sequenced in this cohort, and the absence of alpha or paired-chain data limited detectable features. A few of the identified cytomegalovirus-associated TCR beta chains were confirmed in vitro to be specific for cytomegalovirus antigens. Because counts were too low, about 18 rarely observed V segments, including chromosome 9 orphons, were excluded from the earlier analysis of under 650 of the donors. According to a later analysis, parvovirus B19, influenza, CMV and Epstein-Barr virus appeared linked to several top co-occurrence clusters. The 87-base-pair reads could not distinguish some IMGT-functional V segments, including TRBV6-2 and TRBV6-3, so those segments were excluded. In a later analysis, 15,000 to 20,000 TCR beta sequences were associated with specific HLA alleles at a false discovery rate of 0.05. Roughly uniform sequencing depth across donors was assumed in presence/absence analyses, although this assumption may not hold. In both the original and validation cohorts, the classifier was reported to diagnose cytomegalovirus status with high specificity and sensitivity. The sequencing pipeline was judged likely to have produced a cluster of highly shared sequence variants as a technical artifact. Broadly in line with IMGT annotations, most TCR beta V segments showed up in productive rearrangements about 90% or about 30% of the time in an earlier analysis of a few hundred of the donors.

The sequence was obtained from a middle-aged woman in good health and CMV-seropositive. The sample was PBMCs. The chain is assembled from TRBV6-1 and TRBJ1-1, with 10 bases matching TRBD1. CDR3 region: CASSSRDRGPQAFF. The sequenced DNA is TGTGCCAGCAGTTCCCGCGACAGGGGGCCCCAAGCTTTCTTT.